This T cell receptor (beta chain) was captured in a study of T cell repertoires in cytomegalovirus infection. Study findings and constraints: Identification of carriers of CMV plus the relevant HLA was performed using cumulative public TCR beta family frequency.

TCRdb passed the reads through MiXCR, listing each CDR3 protein once. The sample holds around 100,000 distinct CDR3 sequences, more than 30% seen once. From germline, CDR1 is MNHEY and CDR2 SVGEGT. Between the trimmed V and J ends, which lost 2 bases and 0 bases, there was a span of 11 bases. This CDR3 is 16 amino acids long. The table lists this clonotype with a few counts. Its antigen is unidentified. The chain carries TRBV6-2 or TRBV6-3 and TRBJ1-3; perhaps TRBD1 as D (6 bases). The input for sequencing was CD8+ T cells from cultured PBMCs, taken from culture after CMV antigen stimulation. This receptor was identified in a human donor in good health (CMV status not recorded). Some clones in this sample may be carry-over from other donors' samples. The CDR3 sequence is CASSYPQGYSGNTIYF. The DNA of the CDR3 is TGTGCCAGCAGTTACCCACAGGGCTACTCTGGAAACACCATATATTTT.